The 2 T cell receptor beta chains reported below all come from one sample, sequenced in a study of HIV-infected patients and healthy controls. Alpha and beta constant-region primers primed reverse transcription of approximately 0.55 ug RNA. Separate chain-specific third strand synthesis with multiplexing indices produced the alpha and beta libraries. Via MiXCR, TCRdb re-called the 5' RACE reads, giving one row per CDR3 protein. The sample consists of 7,500 to 10,000 distinct CDR3 sequences, roughly 8% of them appearing once. Whole blood was used without fractionation, so all unsorted peripheral T cells were included. Sample: blood, taken before antiretroviral therapy. All receptors derive from an adult with HIV infection. The donor label of this sample is uncertain.

This clonotype appeared many times. The CDR3, as DNA: TGTGCCAGCAGCCCGGGACGGCGTAATGAAAAACTGTTTTTT. Translated: CASSPGRRNEKLFF. This sequence joins TRBV6-5 and TRBJ1-4; D is perhaps TRBD1 (5 bases). The V and J ends lost 6 bases and 4 bases respectively, with 12 bases between them. This CDR3 has 14 residues. CDR1 and CDR2 from the germline V gene are MNHEY and SVGAGI.

This clonotype was counted only a few times. CDR3 sequence: CASSLYRPQETQYF. DNA for the CDR3: TGTGCCAGCAGCTTGTACCGGCCCCAAGAGACCCAGTACTTC. J is TRBJ2-5 and V is TRBV5-4; D is unresolved. Per the germline V gene, CDR1 is SGHNT and CDR2 is YYREEE (reference sequence). V lost 1 base and J 1 base, leaving 8 bases between the germline ends. CDR3 length: 14 residues. The complete variable domain, with remaining parts taken from reference TRBV5-4 and TRBJ2-5, reads ETGVTQSPTHLIKTRGQQVTLRCSSQSGHNTVSWYQQALGQGPQFIFQYYREEENGRGNFPPRFSGLQFPNYSSELNVNALELDDSALYLCASSLYRPQETQYFGPGTRLLVL.